Described below is a single T cell receptor beta chain sequence and its context. Its antigen is currently unknown. Measured with immunoSEQ multiplex PCR; TCRdb has only the in-frame clones, and not every one. The sample lists 70,000 to 95,000 clones; roughly 90% were seen once. The entry originates in a study of T cell responses to AZD1222 COVID-19 vaccine. Broader study findings: At study baseline, merely roughly 6 AZD1222 recipients were seropositive.

The V gene end was trimmed by 6 bases and the J gene end by 1 base; junction bases not matched to a gene: 5. The CDR3 loop spans 15 amino acids. In germline, CDR1 is MNHEY, CDR2 SVGAGI. The chain has TRBV6-5 and TRBJ1-3, with 8 bases identical to TRBD1. This sample comprised peripheral blood, obtained on day 0 of AZD1222 vaccination. The clonotype originates from an adult in good health. The CDR3 coding sequence is TGTGCCAGCAGCCCCAGGGGGCATTCTGGAAACACCATATATTTT. This gives the protein CASSPRGHSGNTIYF.